Each of the 2 T cell receptor beta chains below was sequenced from the same sample in a study of T cells in localized non-small cell lung cancer. Using immunoSEQ multiplex PCR, the repertoire was profiled, and TCRdb retains in-frame clones only, with some absent. The table lists 100,000 to 150,000 clones, roughly 90% of them singletons. Here the sequenced sample was peripheral blood, taken before any cancer treatment. The receptors were gathered from a female donor older than 55 with stage I lung adenocarcinoma.

This chain's CDR3 is CASSWTSETSYEQYF. The DNA for the CDR3 is TGTGCCAGTAGTTGGACTAGCGAGACGTCCTACGAGCAGTACTTC. V and J are TRBV19 and TRBJ2-7, with 9 positions matching TRBD2. Germline loops: CDR1 LNHDA, CDR2 SQIVND (reference sequence). The CDR3 consists of 15 residues. V gave up 5 bases and J gave up 1 base; unmatched junction bases: 6.

The chain recombines TRBV6-5 with TRBJ2-7; D uncertain. This CDR3 is built from 12 residues. Germline-derived CDR1 and CDR2 are MNHEY and SVGAGI. The germline V and J ends were trimmed by 5 bases and 5 bases, with 10 bases remaining between them. The CDR3 region is CASSRLGHEQYF. CDR3 coding DNA: TGTGCCAGCAGTCGGTTAGGCCACGAGCAGTACTTC.